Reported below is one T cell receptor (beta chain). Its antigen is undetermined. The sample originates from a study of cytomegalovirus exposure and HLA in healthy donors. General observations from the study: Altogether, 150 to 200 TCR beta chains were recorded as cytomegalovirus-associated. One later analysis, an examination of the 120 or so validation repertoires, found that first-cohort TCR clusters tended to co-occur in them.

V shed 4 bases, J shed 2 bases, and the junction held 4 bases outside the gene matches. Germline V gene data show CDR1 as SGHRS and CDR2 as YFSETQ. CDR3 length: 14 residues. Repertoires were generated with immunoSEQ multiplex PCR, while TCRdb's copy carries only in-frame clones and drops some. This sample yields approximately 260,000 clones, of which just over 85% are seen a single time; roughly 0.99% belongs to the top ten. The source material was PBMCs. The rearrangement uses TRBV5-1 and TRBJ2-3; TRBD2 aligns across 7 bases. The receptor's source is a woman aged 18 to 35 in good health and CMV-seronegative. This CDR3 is CASSGGTTTDTQYF. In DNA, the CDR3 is TGCGCCAGCAGCGGGGGGACTACCACAGATACGCAGTATTTT.